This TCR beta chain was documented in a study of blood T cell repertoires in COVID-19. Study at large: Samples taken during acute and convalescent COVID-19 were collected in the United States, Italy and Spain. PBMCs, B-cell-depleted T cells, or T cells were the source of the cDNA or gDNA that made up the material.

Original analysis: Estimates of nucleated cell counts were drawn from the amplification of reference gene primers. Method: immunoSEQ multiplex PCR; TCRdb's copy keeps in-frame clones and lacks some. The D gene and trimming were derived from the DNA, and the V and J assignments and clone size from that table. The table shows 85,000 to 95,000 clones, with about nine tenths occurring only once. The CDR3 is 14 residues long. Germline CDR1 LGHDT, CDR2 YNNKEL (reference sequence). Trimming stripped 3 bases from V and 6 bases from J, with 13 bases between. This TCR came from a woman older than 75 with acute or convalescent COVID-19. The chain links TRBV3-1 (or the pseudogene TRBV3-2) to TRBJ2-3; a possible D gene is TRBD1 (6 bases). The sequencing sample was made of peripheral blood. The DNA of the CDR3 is TGTGCCAGCAGCCAGTCCGGGACATACGATACGCAGTATTTT. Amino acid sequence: CASSQSGTYDTQYF.